Presented here are 16 T cell receptor beta chains from one specimen sequenced in a study of blood T cell repertoires in COVID-19. The table came from immunoSEQ multiplex PCR; TCRdb's copy has only in-frame clones and leaves some out. The profile covers about 140,000 clones, with less than 90% appearing a single time and roughly 2.5% taken by the ten largest. The sample taken for sequencing was peripheral blood. The receptor set was obtained from a human donor with COVID-19, enrolled during active disease. The donor label of this sample is uncertain.

The J gene is TRBJ2-5, the V gene TRBV12-3 or TRBV12-4, with TRBD1 matching 7 bases. The CDR3 length is 12 residues. Unmatched junction bases numbered 2, after V lost 5 bases and J lost 5 bases. Here the CDR3 reads CASSTRGETQYF. In DNA form, the CDR3 reads TGTGCCAGCAGTACCAGGGGGGAGACCCAGTACTTC.

This clone was recorded only once. This chain connects TRBV7-9 to TRBJ2-3; TRBD2 might be the D (5 bases). Germline CDR1 SEHNR, CDR2 FQNEAQ (reference sequence). This CDR3 has 11 residues. V lost 11 bases and J 2 bases, leaving 8 bases between the germline ends. As DNA, the CDR3 is TGTGCCGGACTTTCCACAGATACGCAGTATTTT. Residues: CAGLSTDTQYF.

This clone showed up just a few times. V usage is TRBV25-1 and J usage is TRBJ2-2; TRBD2 might be the D (6 bases). Trimming shortened V by 1 base and J by 1 base, and 13 bases separated the two germline ends. CDR1 MGHDK and CDR2 SYGVNS come from the germline V gene. CDR3 length: 17 amino acids. This chain's CDR3 is CASSESRDFLNTGELFF. CDR3 nucleotide sequence: TGTGCCAGCAGTGAATCCCGGGACTTCTTGAACACCGGGGAGCTGTTTTTT. Full variable domain (missing parts from reference TRBV25-1 and TRBJ2-2): EADIYQTPRYLVIGTGKKITLECSQTMGHDKMYWYQQDPGMELHLIHYSYGVNSTEKGDLSSESTVSRIRTEHFPLTLESARPSHTSQYLCASSESRDFLNTGELFFGEGSRLTVL.

The DNA for the CDR3 is TGCGCCAGCAGCACCAACAGGGGACCTAACTATGGCTACACCTTC. Its protein product is CASSTNRGPNYGYTF. This sequence joins TRBV5-1 and TRBJ1-2; 7 nucleotides line up with TRBD1. This CDR3 is 15 amino acids long. Germline lookup yields CDR1 SGHRS and CDR2 YFSETQ. The V gene end was trimmed by 4 bases and the J gene end by 0 bases; junction bases not matched to a gene: 6.

The chain uses TRBV2 and TRBJ2-6; 11 bases are a match to TRBD1. CDR1 is SNHLY and CDR2 is FYNNEI in the germline V gene. Trimming removed 6 bases from V and 1 base from J; junction bases left unmatched: 5. The CDR3 spans 17 residues. The CDR3 nucleotides read TGTGCCAGCAGGACCGGGACAGGGGGGTCTGGGGCCAACGTCCTGACTTTC. Amino acids: CASRTGTGGSGANVLTF.

This sequence joins TRBV27 and TRBJ2-7; D may be TRBD1 (6 bases). Looked up from germline, CDR1 is MNHEY and CDR2 is SMNVEV (reference sequence). The V gene lost 5 bases and the J gene lost 0 bases, with 14 bases spanning the gap. There are 15 residues in the CDR3. CDR3 in amino acids: CASSKLGTFSYEQYF. CDR3 nucleotide sequence: TGTGCCAGCAGTAAACTCGGGACATTCTCCTACGAGCAGTACTTC.

As DNA, the CDR3 is TGCGCCAGCAGTGAAACGAGAACTAGCGGGGGAACGCAGTATTTT. Amino acid sequence: CASSETRTSGGTQYF. The rearrangement uses TRBV10-2 and TRBJ2-3; 11 bases map to TRBD2. Per germline, CDR1 WSHSY and CDR2 SAAADI. J gave up 9 bases and V 3 bases, and 8 bases lay outside the gene matches. This CDR3 contains 15 residues.

The chain recombines TRBV5-6 with TRBJ2-6, with no clear D. The CDR3 loop spans 15 amino acids. Germline V gene lookup returns CDR1 SGHDT and CDR2 YYEEEE. With 3 bases removed from V and 1 base from J, the gap between germline ends came to 8 bases. Written as DNA, the CDR3 is TGTGCCAGCAGCTCCAGTGGTTCTGGGGCCAACGTCCTGACTTTC. This gives the protein CASSSSGSGANVLTF.

The chain employs TRBV5-1 and TRBJ1-4; 9 bases line up with TRBD1. The germline CDR1 and CDR2 sequences are SGHRS and YFSETQ. Trimming took 4 bases from V and 4 from J; bases not matched to a gene: 5. CDR3 size: 15 residues. The CDR3 DNA reads TGCGCCAGCAGCCCCGGGACAGGGAATAATGAAAAACTGTTTTTT. Its translation is CASSPGTGNNEKLFF.

The rearrangement links TRBV7-9 to TRBJ1-3, with 7 bases aligning to TRBD1. Trimming removed 5 bases from V and 3 bases from J; junction bases left unmatched: 16. The germline V gene encodes CDR1 SEHNR and CDR2 FQNEAQ (reference sequence). This CDR3 has 18 residues. CDR3 bases: TGTGCCAGCAGCCCCATCCCCAGCGACAGGGCTCATGGAAACACCATATATTTT. The encoded protein is CASSPIPSDRAHGNTIYF.

This chain joins TRBV18 and TRBJ1-3; D unresolved. CDR1 and CDR2 from the germline V gene are KGHSH and LQKENI. V lost 3 bases and J 0 bases, leaving 15 bases between the germline ends. This CDR3 region has 17 residues. In nucleotides, the CDR3 is TGTGCCAGCTCACCCAGGACTGTCGACCTCTCTGGAAACACCATATATTTT. It specifies CASSPRTVDLSGNTIYF.

This sequence joins TRBV5-1 and TRBJ2-2; TRBD2 matches at 9 bases. Germline CDR1 SGHRS, CDR2 YFSETQ. The CDR3 totals 15 residues. J lost 6 bases, V lost 4 bases, and 7 bases had no gene match. CDR3 sequence: CASSMGLARAGELFF. The CDR3, as DNA: TGCGCCAGCAGCATGGGACTAGCAAGGGCCGGGGAGCTGTTTTTT.

V is TRBV4-1 and J is TRBJ2-3; perhaps TRBD1 as D (5 bases). Germline V gene data show CDR1 as MGHRA and CDR2 as YSYEKL. The V and J ends lost 4 bases and 0 bases respectively, with 8 bases between them. The length of the CDR3 is 14 residues. The CDR3 region is CASSRGHSTDTQYF. Written as DNA, the CDR3 is TGCGCCAGCAGCCGGGGCCATAGCACAGATACGCAGTATTTT.

The CDR3 DNA follows: TGTGCCAGCAAACGGACAGATGGCTACACCTTC. Translating it yields CASKRTDGYTF. The V and J genes are TRBV6-5 and TRBJ1-2, with a weak D call TRBD1 (6 bases). V shed 7 bases and J shed 6 bases, with 9 bases lying between them. The CDR3 has 11 amino acids. Germline assignment: CDR1 MNHEY and CDR2 SVGAGI.

The chain links TRBV19 to TRBJ2-7; TRBD2 is a possible D gene (6 bases). The CDR3 totals 12 residues. Germline-derived CDR1 and CDR2 are LNHDA and SQIVND (reference sequence). V was shortened by 8 bases and J by 2 bases, with 10 bases between the two germline ends. CDR3 loop: CASRGETYEQYF. CDR3 nucleotide sequence: TGTGCCAGTCGCGGGGAAACCTACGAGCAGTACTTC.

V is TRBV25-1 and J is TRBJ1-2, with 7 bases lining up with TRBD1. The junction had 6 bases not matched to a gene; V was cut back by 3 bases and J by 5 bases. The CDR3 length is 14 residues. Germline V gives CDR1 MGHDK, CDR2 SYGVNS. The CDR3 nucleotides read TGTGCCAGCAGTGACCCACAGGGGATGTATGGCTACACCTTC. Amino acids: CASSDPQGMYGYTF.